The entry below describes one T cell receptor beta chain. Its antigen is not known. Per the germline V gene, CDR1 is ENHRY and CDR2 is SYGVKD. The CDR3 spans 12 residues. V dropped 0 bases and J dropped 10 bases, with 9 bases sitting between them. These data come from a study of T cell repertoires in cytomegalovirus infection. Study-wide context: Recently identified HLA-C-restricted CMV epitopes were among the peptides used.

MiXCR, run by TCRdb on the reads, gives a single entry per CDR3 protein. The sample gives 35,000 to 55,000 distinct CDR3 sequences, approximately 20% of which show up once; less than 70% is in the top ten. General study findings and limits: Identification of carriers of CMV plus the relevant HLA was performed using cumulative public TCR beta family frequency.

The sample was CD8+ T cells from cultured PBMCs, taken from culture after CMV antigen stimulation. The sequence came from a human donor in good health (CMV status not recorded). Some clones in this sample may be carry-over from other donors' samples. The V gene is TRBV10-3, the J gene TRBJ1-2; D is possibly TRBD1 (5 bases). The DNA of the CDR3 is TGTGCCATCAGTGAGTCCGACAGCTTCTACACCTTC. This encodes CAISESDSFYTF.